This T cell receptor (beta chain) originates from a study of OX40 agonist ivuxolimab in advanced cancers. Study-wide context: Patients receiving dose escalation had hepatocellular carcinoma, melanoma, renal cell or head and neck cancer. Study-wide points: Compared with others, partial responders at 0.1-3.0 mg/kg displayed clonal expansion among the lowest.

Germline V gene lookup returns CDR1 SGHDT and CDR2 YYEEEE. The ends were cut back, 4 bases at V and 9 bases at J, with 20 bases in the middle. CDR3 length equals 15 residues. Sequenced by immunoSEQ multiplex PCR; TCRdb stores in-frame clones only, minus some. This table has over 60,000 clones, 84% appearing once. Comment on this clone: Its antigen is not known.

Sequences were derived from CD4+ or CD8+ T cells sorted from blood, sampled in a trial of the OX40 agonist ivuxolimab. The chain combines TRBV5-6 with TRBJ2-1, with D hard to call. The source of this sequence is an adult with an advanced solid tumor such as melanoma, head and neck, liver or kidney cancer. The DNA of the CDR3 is TGTGCCAGCAGCCCAGTGGGCAAAAGAATCAGTGAGCAGTTCTTC. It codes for CASSPVGKRISEQFF.